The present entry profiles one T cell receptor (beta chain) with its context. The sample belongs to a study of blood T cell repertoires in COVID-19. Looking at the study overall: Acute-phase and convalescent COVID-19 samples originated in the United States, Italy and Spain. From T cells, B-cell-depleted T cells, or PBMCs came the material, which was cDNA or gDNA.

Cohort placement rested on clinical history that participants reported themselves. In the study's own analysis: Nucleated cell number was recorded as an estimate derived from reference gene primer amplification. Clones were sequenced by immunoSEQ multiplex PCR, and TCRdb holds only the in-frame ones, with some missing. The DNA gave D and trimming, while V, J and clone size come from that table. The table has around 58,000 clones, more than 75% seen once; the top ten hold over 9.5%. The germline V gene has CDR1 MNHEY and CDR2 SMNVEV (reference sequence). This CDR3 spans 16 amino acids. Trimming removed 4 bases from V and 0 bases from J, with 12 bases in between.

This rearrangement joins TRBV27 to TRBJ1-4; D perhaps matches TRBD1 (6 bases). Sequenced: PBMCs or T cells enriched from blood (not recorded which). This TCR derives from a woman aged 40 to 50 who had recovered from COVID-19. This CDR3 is CASSSISGATNEKLFF. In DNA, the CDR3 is TGTGCCAGCAGTTCCATCTCAGGGGCAACTAATGAAAAACTGTTTTTT.